This T cell receptor beta chain was identified in a study of T cell responses to AZD1222 COVID-19 vaccine. Whole-study results and caveats: Donors were mostly white British, more females; clonal diversity possibly underestimated. Only a handful of people who got AZD1222 tested seropositive at baseline. Regions 160-218 and 743-854 dominated among vaccine-associated CD4 TCRs spanning spike. The reported proportion of spike-specific TCRs targeting unmutated variant regions was nearly half.

Some clones are missing from TCRdb's copy, which holds only in-frame ones; the method was immunoSEQ multiplex PCR. The sample has 140,000 to 150,000 clones, approximately 90% seen once. Remarks on this clone: As yet, its antigen is unknown.

Germline V gene sequence: CDR1 MNHNS, CDR2 SASEGT. The ends lost 4 bases at V and 0 bases at J; junction bases unmatched: 6. The CDR3 spans 16 residues. This chain links TRBV6-1 with TRBJ1-3, with 7 bases matching TRBD1. This clonotype originated in an adult in good health. The sequencing here drew on peripheral blood, taken on day 0 of AZD1222 vaccination. This CDR3 reads CASSGSGQSSGNTIYF. CDR3 bases: TGTGCCAGCAGTGGATCGGGACAGTCCTCTGGAAACACCATATATTTT.